The 21 T cell receptor beta chains in this list originate from one sample, sequenced in a study of vaccination and CD4 T cells after COVID-19. Their antigen targets remain unknown. Treatment denoted: 10-day PBMC culture with coronavirus spike peptide pools or control peptides (ViraFEST assay). The study sequenced cultured CD4+ T cell DNA using the Oncomine TCR Beta short-read assay. Each CDR3 protein is one row after TCRdb ran MiXCR on the PCR reads. The sample has 15,000 to 20,000 distinct CDR3 sequences; around 40% are singletons. Sequencing was done on a sample of CD4+ T cells from blood, cultured in vitro. These receptors were obtained from a human donor who had recovered from COVID-19.

This chain joins TRBV20-1 and TRBJ2-7; either TRBD1 or TRBD2 may supply D (5 bases each). V lost 6 bases and J 0 bases, leaving 18 bases between the germline ends. CDR3 length: 15 residues. Per germline, CDR1 DFQATT and CDR2 SNEGSKA (reference sequence). This chain's CDR3 is CSAPVGDGFSYEQYF. The CDR3 bases are TGCAGTGCCCCGGTTGGGGACGGCTTCTCCTACGAGCAGTACTTC.

The rearrangement links TRBV27 to TRBJ2-1, with D perhaps matching TRBD2 (6 bases). Trimming shortened V by 6 bases and J by 7 bases, and 22 bases separated the two germline ends. The CDR3 loop spans 16 amino acids. The germline V gene encodes CDR1 MNHEY and CDR2 SMNVEV (reference sequence). The CDR3 coding sequence is TGTGCCAGCAGGTTCTCGCCTAGCGCCGGCGGGAATGAGCAGTTCTTC. Protein: CASRFSPSAGGNEQFF.

The chain is built from TRBV10-3 and TRBJ2-2, with 8 bases aligning to TRBD2. The germline V gene has CDR1 ENHRY and CDR2 SYGVKD. V shed 3 bases, J shed 5 bases, and the junction held 11 bases outside the gene matches. This CDR3 is built from 17 residues. The CDR3 region has the DNA TGTGCCATCAGTGATGGTGGCGGGAGGACGGAAACCGGGGAGCTGTTTTTT. Translating it yields CAISDGGGRTETGELFF.

The genes are TRBV28 and TRBJ2-1, with 8 bases identical to TRBD1. CDR1 MDHEN and CDR2 SYDVKM come from the germline V gene. The CDR3 extends over 12 amino acids. V lost 6 bases, J lost 12 bases, and 7 bases stayed unmatched. For the CDR3, the DNA is TGTGCCAGCAGAGAGAGGACAGGGAGGCAGTTCTTC. The encoded protein is CASRERTGRQFF.

This clonotype has only a few counts. The chain uses TRBV20-1 and TRBJ1-5; D is perhaps TRBD1 (6 bases). CDR3 length equals 17 residues. V shed 2 bases and J shed 4 bases, with 21 bases lying between them. Germline V gene data show CDR1 as DFQATT and CDR2 as SNEGSKA (reference sequence). CDR3 region: CSARRSVGRGLNQPQHF. The CDR3 DNA reads as TGCAGTGCTAGAAGGAGTGTAGGCAGGGGCCTTAATCAGCCCCAGCATTTT.

The gene calls are TRBV5-1 and TRBJ2-1; TRBD2 aligns across 16 bases. The CDR3 has 21 residues. V lost 4 bases to trimming and J lost 1 base; unmatched junction nucleotides: 14. Germline loops: CDR1 SGHRS, CDR2 YFSETQ. The CDR3 spells CASSLPTGTSGRAGSYNEQFF. For the CDR3, the DNA is TGCGCCAGCAGCCTCCCGACAGGGACTAGCGGGAGGGCCGGGTCCTACAATGAGCAGTTCTTC.

The chain uses TRBV25-1 and TRBJ2-2; a weak D match, TRBD1 (6 bases). V dropped 5 bases and J dropped 7 bases, with 17 bases sitting between them. CDR1 is MGHDK, CDR2 SYGVNS, per germline. There are 15 residues in the CDR3. The CDR3 sequence: CASSSPNRVVGELFF. The CDR3 DNA is TGTGCCAGCAGTTCTCCGAACAGGGTTGTCGGGGAGCTGTTTTTT.

This chain uses TRBV7-8 with TRBJ2-5, with no clear D. V lost 5 bases to trimming and J lost 1 base, with 2 bases between them. The germline CDR1 and CDR2 sequences are SGHVS and FQNEAQ. The CDR3 runs to 11 residues. The CDR3 sequence is CASSPQETQYF. Here the CDR3 DNA reads TGTGCCAGCAGCCCCCAAGAGACCCAGTACTTC.

The chain joins TRBV7-6 to TRBJ2-1, with TRBD2 identical over 9 bases. Per the germline V gene, CDR1 is SGHVS and CDR2 is FNYEAQ. The V and J ends lost 5 bases and 0 bases, in that order; junction bases with no gene match: 2. This CDR3 has 15 amino acids. CDR3 sequence reads: CASSRSGSSYNEQFF. DNA of the CDR3: TGTGCCAGCAGCCGTAGCGGGAGCTCCTACAATGAGCAGTTCTTC.

The chain is built from TRBV20-1 and TRBJ1-3, with D possibly matching TRBD1 (6 bases). The CDR3 runs to 14 residues. Germline-derived CDR1 and CDR2 are DFQATT and SNEGSKA (reference sequence). Trimming removed 0 bases from V and 5 bases from J, with 11 bases in between. CDR3 region: CSARDQGHRNTIYF. The CDR3 DNA reads TGCAGTGCTAGAGATCAGGGGCATCGAAACACCATATATTTT.

V gene TRBV27 combines with J gene TRBJ2-1; D might be TRBD1 or TRBD2, each matching 5 bases. The CDR3 length is 14 residues. Trimming pared 4 bases from V and 4 bases from J, leaving 11 bases between. Germline V gives CDR1 MNHEY, CDR2 SMNVEV (reference sequence). CDR3 sequence reads: CASSSRDGYNEQFF. CDR3 DNA sequence: TGTGCCAGCAGTTCCAGGGACGGATACAATGAGCAGTTCTTC.

This sequence joins TRBV20-1 and TRBJ2-1; D uncertain. V was shortened by 3 bases and J by 2 bases, with 8 bases between the two germline ends. The CDR3 extends over 13 amino acids. Germline CDR1 and CDR2: DFQATT and SNEGSKA (reference sequence). The CDR3 coding sequence is TGCAGTGCTAGCGGAGCCCCCTACAATGAGCAGTTCTTC. This sequence encodes CSASGAPYNEQFF.

The chain has TRBV5-4 and TRBJ2-7; TRBD2 matches 12 bases. There are 13 residues in the CDR3. V shed 9 bases and J 6 bases; nucleotides not matched to a gene: 7. Germline V gives CDR1 SGHNT, CDR2 YYREEE (reference sequence). The CDR3: CAIRLAGVSEQYF. The CDR3, as DNA: TGTGCCATCCGACTAGCGGGAGTCTCCGAGCAGTACTTC.

The chain uses TRBV18 and TRBJ1-1; 7 bases are a match to TRBD1. CDR1 is KGHSH, CDR2 LQKENI, per germline. CDR3 length: 18 amino acids. The V gene end was trimmed by 1 base and the J gene end by 4 bases; junction bases not matched to a gene: 15. The CDR3 nucleotides are TGTGCCAGCTCACCACTGGGGTCTGGACAGGCGACGGGCACTGAAGCTTTCTTT. Its translation: CASSPLGSGQATGTEAFF. The variable domain in full, completed from reference TRBV18 and TRBJ1-1, reads NAGVMQNPRHLVRRRGQEARLRCSPMKGHSHVYWYRQLPEEGLKFMVYLQKENIIDESGMPKERFSAEFPKEGPSILRIQQVVRGDSAAYFCASSPLGSGQATGTEAFFGQGTRLTVV.

The rearrangement joins TRBV11-3 to TRBJ2-5; D is unresolved. Trimming left V 5 bases short and J 5 bases short, with 12 bases between. The germline V gene encodes CDR1 SGHNT and CDR2 YENEEA. CDR3 size: 13 residues. The CDR3 DNA is TGTGCCAGCAGCCAAGAAAGCCGGGAGACCCAGTACTTC. It is translated as CASSQESRETQYF.

The chain employs TRBV4-1 and TRBJ2-5; 9 nucleotides match TRBD1. J gave up 4 bases and V 4 bases, and 10 bases lay outside the gene matches. The CDR3 consists of 16 residues. Germline V gene lookup returns CDR1 MGHRA and CDR2 YSYEKL. This chain's CDR3 is CASSRNTGGRGETQYF. For the CDR3, the DNA is TGCGCCAGCAGCCGAAATACAGGGGGCAGAGGAGAGACCCAGTACTTC.

To note about this clonotype: A read error may account for a junction end that differs from germline. This rearrangement joins TRBV30 to TRBJ2-2; possibly TRBD1 for D (5 bases). The CDR3 contains 16 residues. CDR1 is GTSNPN and CDR2 is SVGIG in the germline V gene (reference sequence). In DNA form, the CDR3 reads TGTGCCTGGAGTGTGTACCTATCAGGGAACGCCGGGGAGCTGTTTTTT. It specifies CAWSVYLSGNAGELFF.

V and J are TRBV5-1 and TRBJ1-3; D perhaps matches TRBD1 (5 bases). V was shortened by 5 bases and J by 0 bases, with 6 bases between the two germline ends. CDR1 is SGHRS and CDR2 is YFSETQ in the germline V gene. The CDR3 covers 13 residues. CDR3 bases: TGCGCCAGCAGGACAGCCTCTGGAAACACCATATATTTT. Amino acid sequence: CASRTASGNTIYF.

This chain joins TRBV28 and TRBJ2-3, with D perhaps matching TRBD2 (5 bases). This CDR3 is built from 16 residues. The germline V and J ends were trimmed by 5 bases and 1 base, with 16 bases remaining between them. The germline V gene encodes CDR1 MDHEN and CDR2 SYDVKM. Here the CDR3 reads CASSSLGRRGTDTQYF. The CDR3 coding sequence is TGTGCCAGCAGTAGTTTAGGGAGACGAGGCACAGATACGCAGTATTTT.

The rearrangement joins TRBV18 to TRBJ2-7; 8 bases align to TRBD2. The CDR3 has 14 amino acids. Trimming cost V 3 bases and J 5 bases; bases outside gene matches: 6. Germline V lookup: CDR1 KGHSH, CDR2 LQKENI. CDR3 sequence reads: CASSPYRGGNEQYF. The CDR3 nucleotides are TGTGCCAGCTCACCCTACCGGGGGGGCAACGAGCAGTACTTC.

The genes are TRBV28 and TRBJ2-1, with TRBD1 identical over 7 bases. CDR3 length: 15 amino acids. Trimming cost V 6 bases and J 3 bases; bases outside gene matches: 8. Germline CDR1 reads MDHEN; CDR2 reads SYDVKM. The CDR3 DNA reads as TGTGCCAGCAGCCCGGGACAGCCATTCTACAATGAGCAGTTCTTC. Its translation is CASSPGQPFYNEQFF.